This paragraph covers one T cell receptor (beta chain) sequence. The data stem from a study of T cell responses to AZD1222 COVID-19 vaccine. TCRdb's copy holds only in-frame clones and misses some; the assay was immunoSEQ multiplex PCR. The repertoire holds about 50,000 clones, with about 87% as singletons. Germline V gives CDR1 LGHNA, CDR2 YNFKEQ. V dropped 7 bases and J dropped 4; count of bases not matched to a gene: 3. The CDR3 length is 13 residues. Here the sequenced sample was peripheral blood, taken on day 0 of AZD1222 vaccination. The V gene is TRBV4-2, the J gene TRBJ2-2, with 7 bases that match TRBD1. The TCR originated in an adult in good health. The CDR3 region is CASNPGGTGELFF. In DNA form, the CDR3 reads TGTGCCAGCAACCCAGGGGGCACCGGGGAGCTGTTTTTT.